Below, one T cell receptor beta chain is given with its context. No antigen is known for it. The data belong to a study of cytomegalovirus exposure and HLA in healthy donors listed by TCRdb under 2017. Looking at the study overall: An earlier analysis of more than 550 of the donors reported over 250 Gb of sequence data and 95 million to 130 million unique TCR beta sequences obtained from around 170 million T cells. An early release covering 550 to 650 HLA-typed donors comprised about 300 gigabases of sequencing data and around 80 million unique TCR sequences. The genetic ancestry cluster associated with self-reported Caucasian donors included over 80% of the 300 to 400 genotyped donors. The study aimed to test whether signatures of past pathogen exposure could be identified by cataloging public T cell receptors. The study profiled the T cell repertoires of about 640 subjects by immunosequencing and related them to cytomegalovirus serostatus. Besides the first cohort of roughly 640 subjects, a separate validation cohort made up of over 95 different subjects was used. High-throughput TCR immunosequencing, statistical association of individual TCRs with disease status, and machine learning were combined to predict cytomegalovirus infection status. A later analysis re-examined previously published TCR beta repertoires from more than 600 donors and added high-resolution HLA genotyping to investigate patterns of TCR occurrence. In the later analysis, no new phenotypic data were used to find candidate immune exposures; instead, reliance was placed on TCR beta sequences and their occurrence across donors. In an earlier analysis of roughly 580 of the donors, high-throughput TCR beta sequencing was used to judge whether each TCR beta V gene segment behaved as functional or pseudogenic. Donor age, sex, ethnicity and CMV serostatus were compiled alongside the repertoire data. Genome-wide SNP genotypes for about 65% of the roughly 700 donors were used in a later genetic analysis, which treated that subset as a discovery cohort. Every discovery cohort repertoire had been produced on one sequencing platform. HLA typing included class I and class II loci at four-digit resolution. The number of donors typed differed by locus, with about 629-630 for A, B, C, DRB1 and DQB1, 522 for DQA1, approximately 570 for DPA1, and around 430 for DPB1. Because of strong linkage in the cohort, roughly five DR-DQ haplotypes were treated as single units for association and clustering. Across approximately 420 genotyped donors of the cohort, an average of about 240,000 unique TCR beta nucleotide sequences per donor were sequenced, and 15% to 20% of those sequences were non-productive. Broad study findings and their caveats: Most CMV-associated TCR beta chains appeared to be HLA-restricted in a later analysis, and the HLA associations seemed to be driven largely by CMV exposure. In a later analysis, the rate of TCR association differed among HLA loci, with DRB1 alleles having the most associated TCRs and HLA-C alleles having the fewest. The sequencing pipeline was judged likely to have produced a cluster of highly shared sequence variants as a technical artifact. Sequencing depth was assumed to be roughly uniform across donors in the presence/absence analyses, though that assumption may not hold. The only immune exposure information available for the cohort was CMV serostatus. A few of the identified cytomegalovirus-associated TCR beta chains were confirmed in vitro to be specific for cytomegalovirus antigens. According to the authors, the approach could potentially be generalized to other disease states and immunological phenotypes. In a later analysis, HLA-associated TCR beta chains showed more clonal expansion and lower generation probabilities than non-associated chains that were equally common. Linkage disequilibrium might explain the correlated functional status among segregating V segments, but an unknown experimental factor could not be ruled out. In both the original and validation cohorts, the classifier was reported to diagnose cytomegalovirus status with high specificity and sensitivity. The earlier analysis of some 560 of the donors excluded roughly 17 rarely observed V segments, including chromosome 9 orphons, because counts were too low. A further reported finding was that TCR beta sequences accurately predicted the HLA-A and HLA-B alleles for most subjects in the first cohort. When HLA alleles, especially DR and DQ, strongly co-occurred, TCR associations were difficult to assign to individual alleles. In a later genetic analysis, fewer N-insertions in productive TCRs were reported among donors in an Asian-associated ancestry cluster than the roughly 670-donor mean. This cohort had only TCR beta chains sequenced, and the lack of alpha or paired-chain data limited which features could be detected. In a later genetic analysis, a missense DCLRE1C variant was associated with V-gene and J-gene trimming of TCR beta chains, and the association was replicated in an independent cohort. Most TCR sequences were observed very rarely across donors, whereas some public TCRs were present in many individuals. The 87-base-pair reads could not distinguish some IMGT-functional V segments, including TRBV6-2 and TRBV6-3, so those segments were excluded. In a later analysis, several top co-occurrence clusters were reported to appear linked to parvovirus B19, influenza, CMV and Epstein-Barr virus. In an earlier analysis of 587 of the donors, most TCR beta V segments appeared in productive rearrangements about 87% or about 30% of the time, broadly matching IMGT annotations. Because HLA typing was missing for some donors at each locus, association tests included only the typed subset. The study listed approximately 160 TCR beta chains as associated with cytomegalovirus. Specific HLA alleles were associated with roughly 17,000 TCR beta sequences at a false discovery rate of 0.05 in a later analysis.

Libraries came from the immunoSEQ multiplex PCR assay. For the multiplex PCR, a mixture combining 60 forward primers for TCR Vbeta segments and 13 reverse primers for TCR Jbeta segments was used. A multiplex PCR assay on genomic DNA amplified the CDR3 region of rearranged TCR beta genes. The Illumina HiSeq System was used to sequence the amplified TCR beta libraries as 87-base-pair reads. Under the source paper's analysis protocol: In a later analysis, tens of millions of unique TCR beta chains were counted across the roughly 700 repertoires, and roughly 9.9 million of these chains were shared by at least two donors. Raw reads were error-corrected and collapsed into unique sequences with a nearest-neighbor algorithm that merged closely related sequences to remove PCR and sequencing errors. To assign V, D and J gene segments, CDR3 sequences were aligned to IMGT reference sequences. For a sequence to be retained, a match of at least six nucleotides to both a V gene segment and a J gene segment was required. A rearrangement was called productive if the CDR3 had no stop codons and remained in frame with V and J, and every other rearrangement was called non-productive. CDR3 was defined by IMGT convention, running from the second conserved V-encoded cysteine to the conserved J-encoded phenylalanine. In an earlier analysis of just under 600 of the donors, sequences lacking an unambiguous match to a single V gene segment were excluded. In an earlier analysis of 450 to 700 of the donors, V segments were called functional above 56.7% productive rearrangements and were called segregating when the between-donor standard deviation exceeded 5%. A statistical classification framework was built to diagnose cytomegalovirus status from the catalog of TCR beta chain sequences. In a later analysis, V and J genes were assigned by comparing TCR nucleotide sequences against IMGT/GENE-DB human TR gene sequences. In a later analysis, CDR3 sequences and most-parsimonious VDJ recombination scenarios were assigned using the TCRdist pipeline. In a later analysis, each TCR beta chain was defined by its CDR3 amino acid sequence together with its V-gene family, and reads lacking a unique V-gene family were excluded. In a later analysis, approximately 590 highly shared, low-generation-probability nucleotide sequences were removed to address suspected cross-contamination and a sequencing artifact. In a later analysis, a clonal expansion index was calculated for each public chain from normalized within-repertoire ranks of inferred template counts. Generation probabilities in a later analysis came from a VDJ recombination model fitted to out-of-frame rearrangements, and those results were checked against IGoR. In a later analysis, TCR-TCR, TCR-HLA and TCR-CMV co-occurrence was scored with hypergeometric tests, and a repertoire-size bias correction was applied to TCR pairs. To estimate false discovery rates, a later analysis permuted the HLA or CMV assignments 20 times. In a later analysis, co-occurring TCRs were grouped with DBSCAN, and TCRdist sequence similarity was added when clustering was performed within HLA-allele-positive subsets. Co-occurrence clustering excluded repertoires with fewer than 30,000 or more than 120,000 public chains, plus five with anomalous nucleotide sharing. TCRdb re-hosts the immuneACCESS table, in-frame sequences only. Its copies lack some clones; in the studies checked, an unresolved V gene accounts for under half of them, and the cause for the rest is not known. Clone size and the V and J calls come from that table; the DNA yielded D and trimming. The table for this sample shows about 110,000 clones. The top ten clones comprise approximately 6.2% of the sample.

CDR1 and CDR2 are read off the germline V gene as MDHEN and SYDVKM. The V end gives up 7 bases and the J end 7 bases, leaving 11 bases in the junction not matched to a gene. The CDR3 holds 15 amino acids from the cysteine to the phenylalanine. Here the CDR3 DNA is all that survives: 45 bases in frame from base 1. The cohort was made up of 500 to 800 healthy bone marrow donors. All cohort members were sampled while nominally healthy, although unrecorded immune exposures were likely present. The donor tested CMV seropositive, placing the donor among the 310 or so seropositive members of the cohort. Every donor gave a peripheral blood sample, and the peripheral blood mononuclear cells from that sample were used for TCR beta sequencing. The Qiagen DNeasy Blood Extraction Kit was used to extract genomic DNA from the blood cell samples.

The receptor was derived from a man aged 35-49 years in good health and CMV-seropositive. The sequence joins TRBV28 to TRBJ2-5; TRBD2 aligns with 11 central bases. The sample consisted of PBMCs. The CDR3 region: CASNVVGSGRGTQYF. The base sequence is TGTGCCAGCAATGTCGTGGGTAGCGGGAGGGGGACCCAGTACTTC.